What follows describes a single T cell receptor beta chain. In the source study's methods: It was from reference gene primer amplification that nucleated cell counts were estimated. Only in-frame clones appear in the TCRdb table, and some are missing; sequencing was by immunoSEQ multiplex PCR. Clone size and the V and J calls come from that table; the DNA yielded D and trimming. The repertoire holds 200,000 to 250,000 clones, 85% to 90% seen once, with 3.1% in the top ten. The entry originates in a study of blood T cell repertoires in COVID-19. Across the study: The United States, Italy and Spain were the sources of the acute and convalescent COVID-19 samples. PBMCs, B-cell-depleted T cells, or T cells provided the cDNA or gDNA that made up the material.

Germline V gene sequence: CDR1 SGDLS, CDR2 YYNGEE. The CDR3 consists of 14 residues. With 4 bases removed from V and 8 bases from J, the gap between germline ends came to 18 bases. Participants came from 20 to 25 US areas, aged roughly 18 to 89 years. The sequenced sample consisted of PBMCs or T cells enriched from blood (not recorded which). The sequence was collected from a woman between 50 and 59 years old in a cohort exposed to, infected with or recovered from COVID-19 (not recorded which). The chain carries TRBV9 and TRBJ1-2, with D tentatively TRBD1 (6 bases). In nucleotides, the CDR3 is TGTGCCAGCAGCCCTACCCAGGGGTATGGCGGCTACACCTTC. This encodes CASSPTQGYGGYTF. The entire variable domain, with the rest obtained from reference TRBV9 and TRBJ1-2, is as follows: DSGVTQTPKHLITATGQRVTLRCSPRSGDLSVYWYQQSLDQGLQFLIQYYNGEERAKGNILERFSAQQFPDLHSELNLSSLELGDSALYFCASSPTQGYGGYTFGSGTRLTVV.